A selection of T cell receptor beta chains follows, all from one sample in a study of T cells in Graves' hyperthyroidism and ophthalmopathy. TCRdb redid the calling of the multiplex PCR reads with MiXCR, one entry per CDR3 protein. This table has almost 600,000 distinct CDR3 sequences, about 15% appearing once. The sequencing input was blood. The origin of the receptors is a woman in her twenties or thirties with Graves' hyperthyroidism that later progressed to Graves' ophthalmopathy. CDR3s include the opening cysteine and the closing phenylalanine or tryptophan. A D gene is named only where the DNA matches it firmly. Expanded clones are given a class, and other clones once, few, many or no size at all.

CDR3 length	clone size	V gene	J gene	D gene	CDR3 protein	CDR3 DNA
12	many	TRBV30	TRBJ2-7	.	CAWQGQSYEQYF	TGTGCCTGGCAAGGGCAGTCCTACGAGCAGTACTTC
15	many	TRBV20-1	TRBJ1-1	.	CSARIPRLSDTEAFF	TGCAGTGCTAGAATCCCCAGGTTGAGTGACACTGAAGCTTTCTTT
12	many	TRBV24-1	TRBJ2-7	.	CATSDPGLEQYF	TGTGCCACCAGTGATCCCGGGCTCGAGCAGTACTTC
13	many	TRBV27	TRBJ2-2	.	CASSLLEAGELFF	TGTGCCAGCAGCCTCCTAGAGGCCGGGGAGCTGTTTTTT
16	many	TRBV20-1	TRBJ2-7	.	CSASVPTGWGRREQYF	TGCAGTGCTAGCGTCCCGACAGGATGGGGGCGGCGGGAGCAGTACTTC
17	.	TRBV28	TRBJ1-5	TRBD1	CASSSISGAGGDQPQHF	TGTGCCAGCAGTTCCATCTCCGGGGCAGGGGGAGATCAGCCCCAGCATTTT
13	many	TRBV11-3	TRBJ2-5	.	CASSPLVQETQYF	TGTGCCAGCAGCCCCCTGGTCCAAGAGACCCAGTACTTC
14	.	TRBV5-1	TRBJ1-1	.	CASRGAGAMPEAFF	TGCGCCAGCAGAGGGGCGGGGGCGATGCCTGAAGCTTTCTTT
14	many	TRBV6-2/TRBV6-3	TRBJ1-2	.	CASTPPDTFYGYTF	TGTGCCAGCACTCCCCCCGACACATTCTATGGCTACACCTTC
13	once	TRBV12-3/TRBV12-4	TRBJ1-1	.	CASSPHKNTEAFF	TGTGCCAGCAGTCCGCACAAAAACACTGAAGCTTTCTTT
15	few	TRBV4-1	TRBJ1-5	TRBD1	CASSQGDRGNQPQHF	TGCGCCAGCAGCCAAGGAGACAGGGGCAATCAGCCCCAGCATTTT
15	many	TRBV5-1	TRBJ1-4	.	CASSLQGATNEKLFF	TGCGCCAGCAGCCTTCAGGGAGCAACTAATGAAAAACTGTTTTTT
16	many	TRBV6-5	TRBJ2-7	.	CASSYSSGGTTYEQYF	TGTGCCAGCAGTTACTCGTCGGGCGGTACAACCTACGAGCAGTACTTC
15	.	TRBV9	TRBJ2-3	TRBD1	CASSSRTGGADTQYF	TGTGCCAGCAGCTCGAGGACAGGGGGAGCAGATACGCAGTATTTT
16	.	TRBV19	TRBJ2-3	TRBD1	CAGILYGTGSTDRQYF	TGTGCCGGGATTTTGTACGGGACAGGTAGCACAGATAGGCAGTATTTT
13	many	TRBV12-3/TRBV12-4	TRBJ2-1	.	CASKPGASYEQFF	TGTGCCAGCAAACCGGGCGCCAGCTATGAGCAGTTCTTC
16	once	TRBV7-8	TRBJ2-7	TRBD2	CASSSRTSGSPYEQYF	TGTGCCAGCAGCTCCCGGACTAGCGGGAGCCCCTACGAGCAGTACTTC
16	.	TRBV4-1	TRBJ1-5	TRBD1	CASSQDRGQGNQPQHF	TGCGCCAGCAGCCAAGATCGGGGACAGGGTAACCAGCCCCAGCATTTT
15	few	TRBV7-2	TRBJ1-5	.	CASSPRGQLNQPQHF	TGTGCCAGCAGCCCAAGGGGACAACTCAATCAGCCCCAGCATTTT
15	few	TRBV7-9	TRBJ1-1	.	CASSPWGGGFTEAFF	TGTGCCAGCAGCCCCTGGGGAGGGGGGTTCACTGAAGCTTTCTTT
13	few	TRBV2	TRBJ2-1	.	CASGWNVYNEQFF	TGTGCCAGCGGGTGGAATGTCTACAATGAGCAGTTCTTC
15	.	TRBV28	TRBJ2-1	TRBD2	CASSFPAGPYNEQFF	TGTGCCAGCAGTTTCCCAGCGGGACCCTACAATGAGCAGTTCTTC
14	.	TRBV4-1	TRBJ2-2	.	CASSQAGSTGELFF	TGCGCCAGCAGCCAAGCTGGGTCTACCGGGGAGCTGTTTTTT
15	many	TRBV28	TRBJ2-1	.	CASSLGTWGYNEQFF	TGTGCCAGCAGTCTTGGGACTTGGGGATACAATGAGCAGTTCTTC
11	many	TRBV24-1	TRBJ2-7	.	CATELFGEQYF	TGTGCCACCGAACTTTTTGGCGAGCAGTACTTC
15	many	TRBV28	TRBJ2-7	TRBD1	CASSSTTGESYEQYF	TGTGCCAGCAGTTCGACGACAGGGGAAAGCTACGAGCAGTACTTC
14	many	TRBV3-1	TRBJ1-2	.	CASSQDWAGGGYTF	TGTGCCAGCAGCCAGGACTGGGCGGGCGGAGGCTACACCTTC